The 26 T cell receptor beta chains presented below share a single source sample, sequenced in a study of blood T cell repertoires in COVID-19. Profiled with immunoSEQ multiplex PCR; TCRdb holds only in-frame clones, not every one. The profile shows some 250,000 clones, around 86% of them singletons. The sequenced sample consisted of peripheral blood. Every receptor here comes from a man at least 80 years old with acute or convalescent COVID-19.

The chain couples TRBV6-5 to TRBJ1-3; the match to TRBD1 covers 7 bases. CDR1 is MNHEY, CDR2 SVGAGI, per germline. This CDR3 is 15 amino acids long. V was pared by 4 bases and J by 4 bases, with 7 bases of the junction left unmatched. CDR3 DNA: TGTGCCAGCAGTTCCCAGGGGGGACAGGGAAACACCATATATTTT. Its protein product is CASSSQGGQGNTIYF.

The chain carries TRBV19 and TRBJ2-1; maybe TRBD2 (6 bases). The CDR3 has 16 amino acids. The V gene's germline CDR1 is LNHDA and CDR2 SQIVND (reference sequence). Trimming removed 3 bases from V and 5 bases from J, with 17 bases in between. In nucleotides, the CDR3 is TGTGCCAGTAGTATGGAGGAGGGTAAGATGCACAATGAGCAGTTCTTC. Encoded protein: CASSMEEGKMHNEQFF.

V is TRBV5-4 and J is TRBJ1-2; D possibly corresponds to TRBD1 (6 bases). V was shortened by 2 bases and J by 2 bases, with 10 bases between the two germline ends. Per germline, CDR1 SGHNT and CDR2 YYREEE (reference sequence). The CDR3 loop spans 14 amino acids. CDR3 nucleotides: TGTGCCAGCAGCTTACAGGACAGCAACTATGGCTACACCTTC. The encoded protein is CASSLQDSNYGYTF.

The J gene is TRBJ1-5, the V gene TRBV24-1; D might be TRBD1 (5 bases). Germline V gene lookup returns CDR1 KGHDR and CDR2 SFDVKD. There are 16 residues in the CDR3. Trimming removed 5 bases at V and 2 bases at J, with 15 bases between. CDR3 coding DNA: TGTGCCACCAGTGGGGCGAAGGGGTCGGGCAATCAGCCCCAGCATTTT. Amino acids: CATSGAKGSGNQPQHF.

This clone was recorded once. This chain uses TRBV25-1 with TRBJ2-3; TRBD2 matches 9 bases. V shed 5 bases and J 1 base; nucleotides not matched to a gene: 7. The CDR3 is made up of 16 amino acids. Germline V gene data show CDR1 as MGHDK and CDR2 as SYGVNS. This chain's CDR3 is CASSRGGAPGTDTQYF. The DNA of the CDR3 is TGTGCCAGCAGTCGCGGGGGGGCGCCTGGCACAGATACGCAGTATTTT.

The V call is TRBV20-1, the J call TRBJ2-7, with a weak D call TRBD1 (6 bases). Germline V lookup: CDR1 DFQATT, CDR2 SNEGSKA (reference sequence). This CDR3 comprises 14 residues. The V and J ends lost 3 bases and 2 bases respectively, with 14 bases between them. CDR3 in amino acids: CSASTGMDPYEQYF. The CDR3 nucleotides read TGCAGTGCTAGTACAGGGATGGACCCCTACGAGCAGTACTTC.

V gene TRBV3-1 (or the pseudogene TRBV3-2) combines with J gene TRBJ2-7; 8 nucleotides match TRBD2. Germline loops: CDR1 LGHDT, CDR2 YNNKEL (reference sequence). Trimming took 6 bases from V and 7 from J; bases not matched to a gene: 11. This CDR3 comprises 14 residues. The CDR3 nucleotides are TGTGCCAGCAGAAATAGCGGGGCTCCTTTTGAGCAGTACTTC. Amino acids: CASRNSGAPFEQYF.

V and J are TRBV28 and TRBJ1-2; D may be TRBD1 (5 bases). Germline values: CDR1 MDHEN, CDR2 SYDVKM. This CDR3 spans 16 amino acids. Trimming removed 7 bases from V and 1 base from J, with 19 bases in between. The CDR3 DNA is TGTGCCAGCATTGACGGGAGCCGAGGGGTTAACTATGGCTACACCTTC. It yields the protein CASIDGSRGVNYGYTF.

The CDR3 spells CASSPLLGQVNQPQHF. CDR3 sequence (DNA): TGTGCCAGCAGCCCCTTGTTGGGCCAGGTAAATCAGCCCCAGCATTTT. This chain connects TRBV7-9 to TRBJ1-5; D ambiguous. Germline assignment: CDR1 SEHNR and CDR2 FQNEAQ (reference sequence). CDR3 length: 16 amino acids. The germline V and J ends were trimmed by 5 bases and 4 bases, with 18 bases remaining between them.

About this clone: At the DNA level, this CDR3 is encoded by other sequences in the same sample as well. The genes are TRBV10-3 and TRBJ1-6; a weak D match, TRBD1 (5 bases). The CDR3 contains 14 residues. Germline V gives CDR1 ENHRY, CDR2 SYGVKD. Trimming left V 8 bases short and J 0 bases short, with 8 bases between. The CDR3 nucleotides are TGTGCCATCCGCGACAGCTCCTATAATTCACCCCTCCACTTT. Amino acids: CAIRDSSYNSPLHF.

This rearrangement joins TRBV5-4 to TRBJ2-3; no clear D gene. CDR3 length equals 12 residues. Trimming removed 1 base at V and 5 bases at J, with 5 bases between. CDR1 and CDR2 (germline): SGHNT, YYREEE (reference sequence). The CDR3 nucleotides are TGTGCCAGCAGCTTGATCTTAGATACGCAGTATTTT. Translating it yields CASSLILDTQYF.

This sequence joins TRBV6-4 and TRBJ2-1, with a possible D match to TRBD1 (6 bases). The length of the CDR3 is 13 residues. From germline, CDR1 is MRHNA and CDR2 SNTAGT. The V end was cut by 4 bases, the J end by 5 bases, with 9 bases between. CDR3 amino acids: CASSGGQHNEQFF. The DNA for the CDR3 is TGTGCCAGCAGTGGCGGACAGCACAATGAGCAGTTCTTC.

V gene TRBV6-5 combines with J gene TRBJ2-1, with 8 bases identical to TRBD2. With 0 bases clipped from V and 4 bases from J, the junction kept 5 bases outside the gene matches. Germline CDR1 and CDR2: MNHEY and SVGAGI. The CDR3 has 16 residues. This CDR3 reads CASSYSKLAVYNEQFF. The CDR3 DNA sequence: TGTGCCAGCAGTTACTCGAAACTAGCGGTATACAATGAGCAGTTCTTC.

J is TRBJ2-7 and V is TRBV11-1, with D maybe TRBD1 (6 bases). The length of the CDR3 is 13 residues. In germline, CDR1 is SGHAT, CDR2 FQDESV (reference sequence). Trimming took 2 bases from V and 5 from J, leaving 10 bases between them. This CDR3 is CASSLTGSNEQYF. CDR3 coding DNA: TGTGCCAGCAGCTTAACAGGGTCCAACGAGCAGTACTTC.

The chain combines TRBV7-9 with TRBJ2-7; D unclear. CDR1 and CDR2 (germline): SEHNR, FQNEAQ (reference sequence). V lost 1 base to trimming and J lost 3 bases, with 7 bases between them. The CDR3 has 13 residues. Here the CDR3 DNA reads TGTGCCAGCAGCTTAGTGGCCAGCTACGAGCAGTACTTC. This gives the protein CASSLVASYEQYF.

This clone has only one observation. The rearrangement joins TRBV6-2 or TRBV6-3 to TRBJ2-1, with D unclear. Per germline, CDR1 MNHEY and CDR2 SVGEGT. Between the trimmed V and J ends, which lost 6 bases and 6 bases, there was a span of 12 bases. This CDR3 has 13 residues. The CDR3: CASSLGSFNEQFF. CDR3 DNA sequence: TGTGCCAGCAGCCTCGGGTCTTTCAATGAGCAGTTCTTC.

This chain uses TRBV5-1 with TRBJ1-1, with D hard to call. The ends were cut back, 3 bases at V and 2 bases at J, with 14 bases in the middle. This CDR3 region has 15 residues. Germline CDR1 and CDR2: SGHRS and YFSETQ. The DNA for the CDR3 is TGCGCCAGCAGCTCAGACCCGGGTCCAAACACTGAAGCTTTCTTT. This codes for CASSSDPGPNTEAFF.

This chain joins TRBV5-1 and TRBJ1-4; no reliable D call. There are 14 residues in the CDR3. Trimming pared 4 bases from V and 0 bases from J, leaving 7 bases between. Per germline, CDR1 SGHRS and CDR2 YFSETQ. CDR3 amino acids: CASSPAATNEKLFF. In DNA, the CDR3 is TGCGCCAGCAGCCCGGCGGCAACTAATGAAAAACTGTTTTTT.

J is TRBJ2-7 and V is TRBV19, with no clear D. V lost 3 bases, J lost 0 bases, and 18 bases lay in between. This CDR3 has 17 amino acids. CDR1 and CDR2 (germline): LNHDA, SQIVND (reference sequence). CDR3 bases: TGTGCCAGTAGTATCCGCCACAGCCCCACGGCCTCCTACGAGCAGTACTTC. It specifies CASSIRHSPTASYEQYF.

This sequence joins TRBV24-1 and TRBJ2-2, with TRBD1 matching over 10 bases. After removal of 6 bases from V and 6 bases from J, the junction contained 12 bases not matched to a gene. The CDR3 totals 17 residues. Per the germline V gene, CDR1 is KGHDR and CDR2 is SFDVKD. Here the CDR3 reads CATSRPNPGTGAGELFF. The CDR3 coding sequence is TGTGCCACCAGTCGACCCAACCCCGGGACAGGGGCCGGGGAGCTGTTTTTT.

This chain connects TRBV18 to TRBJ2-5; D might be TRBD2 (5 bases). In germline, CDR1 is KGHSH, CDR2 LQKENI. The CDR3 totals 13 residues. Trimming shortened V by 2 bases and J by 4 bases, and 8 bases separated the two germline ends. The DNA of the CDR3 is TGTGCCAGCTCACCAACGGGGAGAGAGACCCAGTACTTC. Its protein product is CASSPTGRETQYF.

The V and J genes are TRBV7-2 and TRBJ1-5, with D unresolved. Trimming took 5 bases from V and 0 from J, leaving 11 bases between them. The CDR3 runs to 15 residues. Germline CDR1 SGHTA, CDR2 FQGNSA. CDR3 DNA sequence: TGTGCCAGCAGCCCACTGAGCGGTAGCAATCAGCCCCAGCATTTT. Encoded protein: CASSPLSGSNQPQHF.

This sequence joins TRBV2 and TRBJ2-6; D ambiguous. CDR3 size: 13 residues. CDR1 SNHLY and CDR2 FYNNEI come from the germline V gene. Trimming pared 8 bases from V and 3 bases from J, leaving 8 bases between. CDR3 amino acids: CASRLYGANVLTF. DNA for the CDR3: TGTGCCAGCCGCCTCTATGGGGCCAACGTCCTGACTTTC.

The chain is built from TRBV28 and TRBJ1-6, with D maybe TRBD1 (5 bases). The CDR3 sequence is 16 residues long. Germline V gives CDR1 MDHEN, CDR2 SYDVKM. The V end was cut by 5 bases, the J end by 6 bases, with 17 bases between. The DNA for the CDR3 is TGTGCCAGCAGTGCCCCTACCGGCAGGGTTAATTCACCCCTCCACTTT. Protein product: CASSAPTGRVNSPLHF.

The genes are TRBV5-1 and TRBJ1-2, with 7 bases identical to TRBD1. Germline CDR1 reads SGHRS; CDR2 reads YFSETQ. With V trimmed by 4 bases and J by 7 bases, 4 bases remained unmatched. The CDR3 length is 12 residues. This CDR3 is CASSEQGPGYTF. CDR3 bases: TGCGCCAGCAGCGAACAGGGGCCTGGCTACACCTTC.

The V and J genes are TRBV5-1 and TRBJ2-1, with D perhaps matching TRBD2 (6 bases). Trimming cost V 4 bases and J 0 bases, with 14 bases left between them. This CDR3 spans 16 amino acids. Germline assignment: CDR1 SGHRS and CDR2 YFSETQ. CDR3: CASSPNSGFSYNEQFF. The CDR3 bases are TGCGCCAGCAGCCCCAATAGCGGTTTCTCCTACAATGAGCAGTTCTTC.